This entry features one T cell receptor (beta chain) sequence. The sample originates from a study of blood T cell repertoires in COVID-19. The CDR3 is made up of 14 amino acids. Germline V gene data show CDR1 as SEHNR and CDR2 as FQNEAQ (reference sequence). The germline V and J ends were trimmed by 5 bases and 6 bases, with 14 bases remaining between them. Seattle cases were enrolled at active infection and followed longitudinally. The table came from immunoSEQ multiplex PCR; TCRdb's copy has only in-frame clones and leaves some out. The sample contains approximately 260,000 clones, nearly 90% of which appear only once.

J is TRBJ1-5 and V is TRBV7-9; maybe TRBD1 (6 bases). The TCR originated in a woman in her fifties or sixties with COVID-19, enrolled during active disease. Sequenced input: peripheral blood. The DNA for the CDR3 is TGTGCCAGCAGCGGAAACAGGGCGAGTCAGCCCCAGCATTTT. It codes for CASSGNRASQPQHF.